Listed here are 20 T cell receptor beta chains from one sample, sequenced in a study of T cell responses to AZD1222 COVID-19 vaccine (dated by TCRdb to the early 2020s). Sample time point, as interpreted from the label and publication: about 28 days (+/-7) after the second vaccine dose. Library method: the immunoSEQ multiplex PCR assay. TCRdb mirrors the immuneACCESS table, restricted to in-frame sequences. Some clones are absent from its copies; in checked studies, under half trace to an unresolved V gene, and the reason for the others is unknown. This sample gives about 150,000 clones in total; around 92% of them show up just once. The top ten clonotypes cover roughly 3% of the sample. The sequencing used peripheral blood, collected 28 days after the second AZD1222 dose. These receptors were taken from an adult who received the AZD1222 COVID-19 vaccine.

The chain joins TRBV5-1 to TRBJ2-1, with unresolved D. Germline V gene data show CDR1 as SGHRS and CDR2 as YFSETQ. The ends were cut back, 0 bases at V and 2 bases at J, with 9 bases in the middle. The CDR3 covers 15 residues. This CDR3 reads CASSLGQATYNEQFF. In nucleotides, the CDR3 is TGCGCCAGCAGCTTGGGGCAGGCGACCTACAATGAGCAGTTCTTC. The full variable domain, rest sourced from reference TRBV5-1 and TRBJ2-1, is KAGVTQTPRYLIKTRGQQVTLSCSPISGHRSVSWYQQTPGQGLQFLFEYFSETQRNKGNFPGRFSGRQFSNSRSEMNVSTLELGDSALYLCASSLGQATYNEQFFGPGTRLTVL.

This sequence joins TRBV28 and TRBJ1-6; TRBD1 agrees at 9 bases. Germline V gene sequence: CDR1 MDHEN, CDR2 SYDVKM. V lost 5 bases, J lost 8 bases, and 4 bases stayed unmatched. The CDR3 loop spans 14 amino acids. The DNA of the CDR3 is TGTGCCAGCAGTCCTGGACAGGGGTATTCACCCCTCCACTTT. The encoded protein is CASSPGQGYSPLHF.

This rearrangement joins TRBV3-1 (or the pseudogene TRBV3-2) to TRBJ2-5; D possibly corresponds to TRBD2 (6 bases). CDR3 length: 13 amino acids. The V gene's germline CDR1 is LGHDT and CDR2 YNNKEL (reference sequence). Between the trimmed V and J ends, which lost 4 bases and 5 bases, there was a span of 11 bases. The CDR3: CASSRRLAETQYF. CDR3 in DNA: TGTGCCAGCAGCCGAAGGCTAGCGGAGACCCAGTACTTC.

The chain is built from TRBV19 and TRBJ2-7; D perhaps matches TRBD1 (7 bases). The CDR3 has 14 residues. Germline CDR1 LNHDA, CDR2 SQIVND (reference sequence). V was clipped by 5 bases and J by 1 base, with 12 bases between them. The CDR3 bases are TGTGCCAGTAGTCGGCGGGGACAGTCCTACGAGCAGTACTTC. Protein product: CASSRRGQSYEQYF.

The CDR3 protein is CASTTGPSGAEAFF. CDR3 DNA sequence: TGTGCCAGCACCACGGGGCCCTCGGGAGCTGAAGCTTTCTTT. The V gene is TRBV28, the J gene TRBJ1-1; D might be TRBD1 (5 bases). V was clipped by 7 bases and J by 6 bases, with 18 bases between them. Germline values: CDR1 MDHEN, CDR2 SYDVKM. The CDR3 totals 14 residues.

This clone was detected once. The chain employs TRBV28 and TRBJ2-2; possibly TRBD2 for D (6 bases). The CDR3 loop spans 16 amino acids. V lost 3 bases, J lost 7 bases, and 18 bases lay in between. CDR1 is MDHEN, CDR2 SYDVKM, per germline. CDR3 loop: CASSLRSSALVGELFF. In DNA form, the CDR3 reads TGTGCCAGCAGTTTGCGTTCTAGCGCCTTGGTCGGGGAGCTGTTTTTT.

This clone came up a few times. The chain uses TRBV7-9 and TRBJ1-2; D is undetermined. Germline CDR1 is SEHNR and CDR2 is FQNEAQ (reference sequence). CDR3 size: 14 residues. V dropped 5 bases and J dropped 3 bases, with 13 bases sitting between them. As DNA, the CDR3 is TGTGCCAGCAGCGCAGACACAGTTCACTATGGCTACACCTTC. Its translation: CASSADTVHYGYTF. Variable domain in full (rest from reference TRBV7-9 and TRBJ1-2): DTGVSQNPRHKITKRGQNVTFRCDPISEHNRLYWYRQTLGQGPEFLTYFQNEAQLEKSRLLSDRFSAERPKGSFSTLEIQRTEQGDSAMYLCASSADTVHYGYTFGSGTRLTVV.

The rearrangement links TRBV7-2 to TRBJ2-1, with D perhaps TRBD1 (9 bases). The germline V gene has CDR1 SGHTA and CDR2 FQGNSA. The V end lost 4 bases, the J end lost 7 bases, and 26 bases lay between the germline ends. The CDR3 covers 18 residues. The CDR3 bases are TGTGCCAGCAGCTCCTCCGGGACAGGGACTAGACGCCCGAATGAGCAGTTCTTC. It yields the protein CASSSSGTGTRRPNEQFF. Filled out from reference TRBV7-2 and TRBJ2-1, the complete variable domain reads GAGVSQSPSNKVTEKGKDVELRCDPISGHTALYWYRQSLGQGLEFLIYFQGNSAPDKSGLPSDRFSAERTGGSVSTLTIQRTQQEDSAVYLCASSSSGTGTRRPNEQFFGPGTRLTVL.

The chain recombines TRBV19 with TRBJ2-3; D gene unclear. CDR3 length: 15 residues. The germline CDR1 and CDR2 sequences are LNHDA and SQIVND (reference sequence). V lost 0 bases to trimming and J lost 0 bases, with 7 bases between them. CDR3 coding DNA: TGTGCCAGTAGTATAGAACAAACTAGCACAGATACGCAGTATTTT. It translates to CASSIEQTSTDTQYF.

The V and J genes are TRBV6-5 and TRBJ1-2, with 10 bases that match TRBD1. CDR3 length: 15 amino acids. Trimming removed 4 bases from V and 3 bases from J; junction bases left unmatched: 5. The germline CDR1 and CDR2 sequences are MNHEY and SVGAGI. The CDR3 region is CASSFRQGADYGYTF. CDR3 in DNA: TGTGCCAGCAGTTTCAGACAGGGGGCGGACTATGGCTACACCTTC.

The CDR3 here is CASSVAGADQPQHF. The CDR3 nucleotides read TGTGCCAGCAGCGTAGCCGGGGCGGATCAGCCCCAGCATTTT. This chain connects TRBV9 to TRBJ1-5; a weak D match, TRBD1 (5 bases). The CDR3 runs to 14 residues. V lost 0 bases and J lost 5, with 9 bases in between. Germline V gives CDR1 SGDLS, CDR2 YYNGEE.

The DNA for the CDR3 is TGTGCCAGCAGCTTATACAGGGGCACTGAAGCTTTCTTT. This gives the protein CASSLYRGTEAFF. V gene TRBV7-7 combines with J gene TRBJ1-1; 7 bases agree with TRBD1. V lost 2 bases and J lost 4; bases outside the gene matches: 1. Germline CDR1 SSHAT, CDR2 FNYEAQ (reference sequence). The CDR3 contains 13 residues. The full variable domain, its missing parts supplied by reference TRBV7-7 and TRBJ1-1, is GAGVSQSPRYKVTKRGQDVTLRCDPISSHATLYWYQQALGQGPEFLTYFNYEAQPDKSGLPSDRFSAERPEGSISTLTIQRTEQRDSAMYRCASSLYRGTEAFFGQGTRLTVV.

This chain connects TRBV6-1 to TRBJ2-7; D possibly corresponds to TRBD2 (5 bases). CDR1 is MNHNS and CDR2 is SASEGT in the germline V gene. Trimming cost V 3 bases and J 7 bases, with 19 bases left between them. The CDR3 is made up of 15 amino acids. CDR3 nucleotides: TGTGCCAGCAGTGAGGTCCCTCACCTTTCGGGGGAGCAGTACTTC. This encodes CASSEVPHLSGEQYF.

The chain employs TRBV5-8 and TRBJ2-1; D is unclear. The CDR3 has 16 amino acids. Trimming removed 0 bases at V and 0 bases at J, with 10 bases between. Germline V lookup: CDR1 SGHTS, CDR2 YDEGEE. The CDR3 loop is CASSLGQLVSYNEQFF. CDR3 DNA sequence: TGTGCCAGCAGCTTGGGACAACTCGTCTCCTACAATGAGCAGTTCTTC.

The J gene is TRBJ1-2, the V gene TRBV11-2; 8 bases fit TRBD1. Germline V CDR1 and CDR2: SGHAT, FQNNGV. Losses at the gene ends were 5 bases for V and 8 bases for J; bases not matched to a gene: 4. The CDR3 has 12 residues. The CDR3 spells CASSQDRVGYTF. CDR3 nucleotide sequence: TGTGCCAGCAGCCAGGACAGGGTCGGCTACACCTTC.

The CDR3 is CSVEGEVGGGYTEAFF. CDR3 coding DNA: TGCAGCGTTGAAGGGGAGGTAGGGGGAGGGTACACTGAAGCTTTCTTT. The V and J genes are TRBV29-1 and TRBJ1-1, with D possibly matching TRBD1 (6 bases). V dropped 1 base and J dropped 3 bases, with 18 bases sitting between them. CDR1 and CDR2 from the germline V gene are SQVTM and ANQGSEA. This CDR3 region has 16 residues.

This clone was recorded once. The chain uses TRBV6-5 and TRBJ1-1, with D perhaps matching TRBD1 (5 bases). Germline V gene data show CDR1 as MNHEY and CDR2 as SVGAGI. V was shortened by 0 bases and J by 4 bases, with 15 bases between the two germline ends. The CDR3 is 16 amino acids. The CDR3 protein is CASSYSGRAVITEAFF. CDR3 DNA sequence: TGTGCCAGCAGTTACTCGGGCAGGGCTGTTATCACTGAAGCTTTCTTT.

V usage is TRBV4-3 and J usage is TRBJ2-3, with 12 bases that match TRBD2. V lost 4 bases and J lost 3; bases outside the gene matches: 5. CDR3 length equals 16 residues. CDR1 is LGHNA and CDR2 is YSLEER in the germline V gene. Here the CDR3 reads CASSRLTSGRTDTQYF. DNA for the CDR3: TGCGCCAGCAGCCGCCTGACTAGCGGGAGAACAGATACGCAGTATTTT.

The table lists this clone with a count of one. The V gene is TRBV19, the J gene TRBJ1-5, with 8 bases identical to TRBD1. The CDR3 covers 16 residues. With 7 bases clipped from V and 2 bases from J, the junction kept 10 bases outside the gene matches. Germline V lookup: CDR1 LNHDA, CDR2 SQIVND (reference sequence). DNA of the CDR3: TGTGCCAGTATCAATCCGGCGACAGGGGGCAATCAGCCCCAGCATTTT. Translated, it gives CASINPATGGNQPQHF.

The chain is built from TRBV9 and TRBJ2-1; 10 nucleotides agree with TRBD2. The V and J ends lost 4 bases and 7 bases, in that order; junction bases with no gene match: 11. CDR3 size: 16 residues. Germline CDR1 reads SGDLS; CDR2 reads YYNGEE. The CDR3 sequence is CASSLQAGGPKNEQFF. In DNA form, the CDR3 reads TGTGCCAGCAGCCTCCAAGCGGGAGGGCCTAAGAATGAGCAGTTCTTC. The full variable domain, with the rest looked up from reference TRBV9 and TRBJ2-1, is DSGVTQTPKHLITATGQRVTLRCSPRSGDLSVYWYQQSLDQGLQFLIQYYNGEERAKGNILERFSAQQFPDLHSELNLSSLELGDSALYFCASSLQAGGPKNEQFFGPGTRLTVL.